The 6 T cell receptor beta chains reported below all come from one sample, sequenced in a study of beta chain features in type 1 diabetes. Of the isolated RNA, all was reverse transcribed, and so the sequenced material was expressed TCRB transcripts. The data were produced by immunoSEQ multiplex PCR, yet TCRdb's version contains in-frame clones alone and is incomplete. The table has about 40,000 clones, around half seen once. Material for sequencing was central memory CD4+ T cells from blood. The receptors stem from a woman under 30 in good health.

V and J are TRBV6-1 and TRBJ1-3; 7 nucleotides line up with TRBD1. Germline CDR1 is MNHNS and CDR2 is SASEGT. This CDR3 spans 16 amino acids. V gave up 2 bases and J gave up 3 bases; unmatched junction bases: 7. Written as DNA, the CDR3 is TGTGCCAGCAGTGAAATGGCAGGGGGTGATGGAAACACCATATATTTT. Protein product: CASSEMAGGDGNTIYF.

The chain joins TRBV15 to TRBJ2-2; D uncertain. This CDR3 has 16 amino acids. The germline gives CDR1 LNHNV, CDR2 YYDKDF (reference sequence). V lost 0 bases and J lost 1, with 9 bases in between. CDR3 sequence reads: CATSRDVGRNTGELFF. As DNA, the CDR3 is TGTGCCACCAGCAGAGACGTGGGCAGGAACACCGGGGAGCTGTTTTTT.

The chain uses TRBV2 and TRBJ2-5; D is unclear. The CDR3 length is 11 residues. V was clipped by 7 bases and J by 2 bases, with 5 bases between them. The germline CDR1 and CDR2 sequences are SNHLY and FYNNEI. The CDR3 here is CASTSQETQYF. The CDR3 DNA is TGTGCCAGCACCAGTCAAGAGACCCAGTACTTC. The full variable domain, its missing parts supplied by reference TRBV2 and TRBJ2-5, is EPEVTQTPSHQVTQMGQEVILRCVPISNHLYFYWYRQILGQKVEFLVSFYNNEISEKSEIFDDQFSVERPDGSNFTLKIRSTKLEDSAMYFCASTSQETQYFGPGTRLLVL.

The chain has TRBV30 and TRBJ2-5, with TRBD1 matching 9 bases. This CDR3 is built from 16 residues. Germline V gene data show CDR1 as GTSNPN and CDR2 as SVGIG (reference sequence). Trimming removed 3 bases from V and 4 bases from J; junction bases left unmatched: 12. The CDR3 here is CAWRQPRTGGGETQYF. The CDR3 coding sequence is TGTGCCTGGAGGCAACCCCGAACAGGGGGCGGAGAGACCCAGTACTTC.

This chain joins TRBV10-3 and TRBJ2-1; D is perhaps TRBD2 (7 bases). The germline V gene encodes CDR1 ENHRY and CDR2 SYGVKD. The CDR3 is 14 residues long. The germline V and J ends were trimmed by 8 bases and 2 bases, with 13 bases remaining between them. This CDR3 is CAIGGGPPYNEQFF. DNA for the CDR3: TGTGCCATCGGGGGGGGGCCCCCCTACAATGAGCAGTTCTTC.

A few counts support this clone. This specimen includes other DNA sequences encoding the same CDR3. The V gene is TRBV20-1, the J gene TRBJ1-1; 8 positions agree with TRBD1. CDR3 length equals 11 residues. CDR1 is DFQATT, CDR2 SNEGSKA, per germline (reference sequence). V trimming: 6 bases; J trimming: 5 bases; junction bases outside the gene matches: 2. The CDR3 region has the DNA TGCAGTGCGCGGACAGGGACTGAAGCTTTCTTT. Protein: CSARTGTEAFF.